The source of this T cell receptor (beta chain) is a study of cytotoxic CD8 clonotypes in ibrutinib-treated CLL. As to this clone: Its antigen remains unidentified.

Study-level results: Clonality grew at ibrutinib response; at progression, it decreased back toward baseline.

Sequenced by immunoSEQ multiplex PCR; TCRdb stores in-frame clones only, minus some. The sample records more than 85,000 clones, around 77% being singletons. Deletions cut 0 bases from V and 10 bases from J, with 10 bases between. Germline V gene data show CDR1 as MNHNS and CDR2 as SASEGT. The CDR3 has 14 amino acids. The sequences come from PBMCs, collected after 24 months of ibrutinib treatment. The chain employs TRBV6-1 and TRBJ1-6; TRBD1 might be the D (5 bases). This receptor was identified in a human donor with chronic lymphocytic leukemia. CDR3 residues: CASSEAGVGSPLHF. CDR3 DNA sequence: TGTGCCAGCAGTGAAGCAGGGGTCGGCTCACCCCTCCACTTT.